This T cell receptor (beta chain) was retrieved from a study of T cell responses to AZD1222 COVID-19 vaccine. The method was immunoSEQ multiplex PCR; TCRdb's version includes in-frame clones alone and lacks a portion of them. The repertoire consists of about 110,000 clones, with more than 70% occurring once and the leading ten covering about 15%. In germline, CDR1 is SGHRS, CDR2 YFSETQ. Between the trimmed V and J ends, which lost 0 bases and 4 bases, there was a span of 7 bases. This CDR3 region has 13 residues. With respect to this clone: The same CDR3 arises from other DNA sequences in this sample as well.

The TCR comes from an adult in good health. Source: peripheral blood, taken on day 0 of AZD1222 vaccination. This chain uses TRBV5-1 with TRBJ1-2, with no clear D. The CDR3 DNA follows: TGCGCCAGCAGCTTGGACAGAGGCTATGGCTACACCTTC. Residues: CASSLDRGYGYTF.